Below, 26 T cell receptor beta chains from the same sample are listed, as sequenced in a study of T cell responses to AZD1222 COVID-19 vaccine. TCRdb's copy holds only in-frame clones and misses some; the assay was immunoSEQ multiplex PCR. Among 120,000 or so clones, 75% to 90% were seen once, and the ten largest hold under 3.5%. The sample consisted of peripheral blood, taken on day 0 of AZD1222 vaccination. The receptors shown here come from an adult in good health.

This chain joins TRBV25-1 and TRBJ1-2; no definite D call. The CDR3 totals 15 residues. Looked up from germline, CDR1 is MGHDK and CDR2 is SYGVNS. V lost 3 bases and J 4 bases, leaving 15 bases between the germline ends. CDR3 in amino acids: CASSEPGPAGYGYTF. CDR3 coding DNA: TGTGCCAGCAGTGAGCCGGGTCCCGCGGGCTATGGCTACACCTTC.

The V and J genes are TRBV7-2 and TRBJ1-1, with TRBD1 as a possible D gene (6 bases). CDR3 length equals 15 residues. Trimming cost V 1 base and J 5 bases, with 14 bases left between them. CDR1 and CDR2 (germline): SGHTA, FQGNSA. CDR3 sequence: CASSLEVGAQTEAFF. Here the CDR3 DNA reads TGTGCCAGCAGCTTAGAAGTGGGGGCGCAAACTGAAGCTTTCTTT.

V is TRBV15 and J is TRBJ1-5; D not certain. The CDR3 length is 17 residues. Germline loops: CDR1 LNHNV, CDR2 YYDKDF (reference sequence). Trimming removed 4 bases at V and 4 bases at J, with 20 bases between. This CDR3 reads CATSTDRPPPANQPQHF. The CDR3 bases are TGTGCCACCAGCACAGATCGACCCCCTCCGGCGAATCAGCCCCAGCATTTT.

This clone was counted a single time. The chain has TRBV5-1 and TRBJ2-2; D gene unclear. CDR3 length: 14 amino acids. The ends were cut back, 1 base at V and 4 bases at J, with 8 bases in the middle. Germline-derived CDR1 and CDR2 are SGHRS and YFSETQ. CDR3 sequence reads: CASSLWEGTGELFF. The CDR3 region has the DNA TGCGCCAGCAGCTTGTGGGAAGGCACCGGGGAGCTGTTTTTT. Full variable domain (remainder filled in from reference TRBV5-1 and TRBJ2-2): KAGVTQTPRYLIKTRGQQVTLSCSPISGHRSVSWYQQTPGQGLQFLFEYFSETQRNKGNFPGRFSGRQFSNSRSEMNVSTLELGDSALYLCASSLWEGTGELFFGEGSRLTVL.

The V gene is TRBV4-2, the J gene TRBJ2-2; 16 nucleotides agree with TRBD2. This CDR3 spans 21 amino acids. Germline CDR1 LGHNA, CDR2 YNFKEQ. The V gene end was trimmed by 2 bases and the J gene end by 0 bases; junction bases not matched to a gene: 9. CDR3 sequence (DNA): TGTGCCAGCAGCCAATTCCCGGGACTAGCGGGGGGGTATACGAACACCGGGGAGCTGTTTTTT. This gives the protein CASSQFPGLAGGYTNTGELFF.

The chain couples TRBV30 to TRBJ1-2, with 10 nucleotides matching TRBD1. CDR3 size: 14 residues. V gave up 5 bases and J gave up 2 bases; unmatched junction bases: 5. Germline V gene sequence: CDR1 GTSNPN, CDR2 SVGIG (reference sequence). In nucleotides, the CDR3 is TGTGCCTGGGAGGACAGGGGGAGGAACTATGGCTACACCTTC. This translates into CAWEDRGRNYGYTF.

The chain couples TRBV21-1 to TRBJ2-7; whether TRBD2, the table's D call, matches the DNA was not checked. TRBV21-1 is described as a pseudogene. The length of the CDR3 is 18 residues. As DNA, the CDR3 is TGTGCCAGCAGCAAATGGCTGCTAGGGACTAGCGTCTCCTACGAGCAGTACTTC. Its protein product is CASSKWLLGTSVSYEQYF.

The chain uses TRBV3-1 (or the pseudogene TRBV3-2) and TRBJ1-2; D ambiguous. The germline gives CDR1 LGHDT, CDR2 YNNKEL (reference sequence). The CDR3 sequence is 13 residues long. Trimming removed 0 bases at V and 4 bases at J, with 6 bases between. This chain's CDR3 is CASSQDGIYGYTF. CDR3 in DNA: TGTGCCAGCAGCCAAGACGGGATCTATGGCTACACCTTC.

The chain combines TRBV14 with TRBJ2-5; 8 nucleotides agree with TRBD2. The CDR3 has 18 residues. The V and J ends lost 1 base and 5 bases, in that order; junction bases with no gene match: 15. Per germline, CDR1 SGHDN and CDR2 FVKESK. The DNA of the CDR3 is TGTGCCAGCAGCCAAGTTCGGCGGCCCGGGAGGGCCCGGGAGACCCAGTACTTC. The encoded protein is CASSQVRRPGRARETQYF.

The chain joins TRBV19 to TRBJ2-1; D is possibly TRBD1 or TRBD2 (5 bases each). Trimming left V 9 bases short and J 3 bases short, with 18 bases between. CDR3 length equals 15 residues. The germline V gene encodes CDR1 LNHDA and CDR2 SQIVND (reference sequence). This chain's CDR3 is CASSRDPMGYNEQFF. CDR3 sequence (DNA): TGTGCCAGCTCCCGGGACCCGATGGGCTACAATGAGCAGTTCTTC.

This rearrangement joins TRBV7-2 to TRBJ2-1; no firm D call. The CDR3 has 13 residues. Between the trimmed V and J ends, which lost 2 bases and 5 bases, there was a span of 7 bases. Germline loops: CDR1 SGHTA, CDR2 FQGNSA. In DNA, the CDR3 is TGTGCCAGCAGCTTAATCGTGAACAATGAGCAGTTCTTC. This gives the protein CASSLIVNNEQFF.

The count of this clone is one. V usage is TRBV3-1 (or the pseudogene TRBV3-2) and J usage is TRBJ2-5; the D is unclear. The CDR3 spans 12 residues. CDR1 is LGHDT, CDR2 YNNKEL, per germline (reference sequence). V dropped 4 bases and J dropped 5 bases, with 8 bases sitting between them. CDR3 DNA: TGTGCCAGCAGCCCCACCGGGGAGACCCAGTACTTC. This codes for CASSPTGETQYF.

The chain uses TRBV9 and TRBJ2-1; 9 bases map to TRBD2. J gave up 10 bases and V 2 bases, and 10 bases lay outside the gene matches. The CDR3 extends over 15 amino acids. Germline lookup yields CDR1 SGDLS and CDR2 YYNGEE. The CDR3 loop is CASSVTGLATNEQFF. Here the CDR3 DNA reads TGTGCCAGCAGCGTTACAGGACTAGCGACTAACGAGCAGTTCTTC. Full variable domain (outside the CDR3, taken from reference TRBV9 and TRBJ2-1): DSGVTQTPKHLITATGQRVTLRCSPRSGDLSVYWYQQSLDQGLQFLIQYYNGEERAKGNILERFSAQQFPDLHSELNLSSLELGDSALYFCASSVTGLATNEQFFGPGTRLTVL.

This chain joins TRBV7-8 and TRBJ2-7; 11 bases agree with TRBD1. The CDR3 is 15 residues long. CDR1 is SGHVS and CDR2 is FQNEAQ in the germline V gene. J was trimmed by 4 bases and V by 5 bases; bases with no gene match: 7. In nucleotides, the CDR3 is TGTGCCAGCAGCCCAGCCGGGACAGGGGGTTACGAGCAGTACTTC. Residues: CASSPAGTGGYEQYF.

V usage is TRBV5-1 and J usage is TRBJ2-2, with 8 nucleotides matching TRBD2. The trim removed 4 bases at V and 1 base at J, leaving 0 bases unmatched. The CDR3 has 14 amino acids. The V gene's germline CDR1 is SGHRS and CDR2 YFSETQ. Here the CDR3 DNA reads TGCGCCAGCAGCCTAGCGGGGAACACCGGGGAGCTGTTTTTT. Translation: CASSLAGNTGELFF.

J is TRBJ1-3 and V is TRBV6-1, with D tentatively TRBD1 (6 bases). The germline V gene has CDR1 MNHNS and CDR2 SASEGT. V gave up 4 bases and J gave up 4 bases, with 17 bases separating them. This CDR3 has 16 residues. In nucleotides, the CDR3 is TGTGCCAGCAGTGCCCGAACAGGGTTCAGCGGAAACACCATATATTTT. Its protein is CASSARTGFSGNTIYF.

The gene calls are TRBV6-6 and TRBJ1-2, with a possible D match to TRBD1 (6 bases). The CDR3 runs to 16 residues. V lost 6 bases and J lost 2, with 19 bases in between. CDR1 and CDR2 (germline): MNHNY, SVGAGI (reference sequence). CDR3 protein: CASRHSDRLGNYGYTF. For the CDR3, the DNA is TGTGCCAGCAGACACTCCGACAGGTTAGGGAACTATGGCTACACCTTC.

The chain has TRBV5-4 and TRBJ2-2, with TRBD2 matching over 8 bases. V shed 0 bases, J shed 1 base, and the junction held 2 bases outside the gene matches. The germline V gene encodes CDR1 SGHNT and CDR2 YYREEE (reference sequence). The CDR3 spans 16 residues. The CDR3 DNA is TGTGCCAGCAGCTTGGGGCTAGCGGGGAACACCGGGGAGCTGTTTTTT. It specifies CASSLGLAGNTGELFF.

The chain recombines TRBV29-1 with TRBJ1-1; D is undetermined. The CDR3 has 12 residues. V lost 7 bases and J lost 1, with 10 bases in between. CDR1 and CDR2 (germline): SQVTM, ANQGSEA. CDR3 nucleotides: TGCAGCGATCGCGGAGCGAACACTGAAGCTTTCTTT. Its protein is CSDRGANTEAFF.

The chain has TRBV6-2 or TRBV6-3 and TRBJ2-3, with 10 bases that match TRBD1. The CDR3 is made up of 16 amino acids. Germline V lookup: CDR1 MNHEY, CDR2 SVGEGT. The trim removed 2 bases at V and 7 bases at J, leaving 9 bases unmatched. This chain's CDR3 is CASSYVSGTGVNTQYF. CDR3 in DNA: TGTGCCAGCAGTTACGTAAGCGGGACAGGGGTGAATACGCAGTATTTT.

The chain combines TRBV7-6 with TRBJ2-7; TRBD1 agrees at 8 bases. Looked up from germline, CDR1 is SGHVS and CDR2 is FNYEAQ. The CDR3 spans 15 residues. Germline trimming cut 5 bases from V and 2 bases from J; bases unmatched to any gene: 8. CDR3 DNA: TGTGCCAGCAGCCCAGAGGGGACAGGAACCTACGAGCAGTACTTC. Translated: CASSPEGTGTYEQYF.

The chain joins TRBV5-5 to TRBJ2-4; 9 positions match TRBD1. V gave up 1 base and J gave up 0 bases; unmatched junction bases: 5. There are 17 residues in the CDR3. The germline CDR1 and CDR2 sequences are SGHKS and YYEKEE (reference sequence). The CDR3 bases are TGTGCCAGCAGCTTGTTCGGACAGGGGCTAGCCAAAAACATTCAGTACTTC. Amino acid sequence: CASSLFGQGLAKNIQYF.

The V gene is TRBV7-3, the J gene TRBJ2-1; D remains unclear. Germline V gene lookup returns CDR1 SGHTA and CDR2 FQGTGA. The CDR3 has 12 residues. With 0 bases removed from V and 8 bases from J, the gap between germline ends came to 5 bases. CDR3 sequence (DNA): TGTGCCAGCAGCTTAACGCGCGATGAGCAGTTCTTC. It codes for CASSLTRDEQFF.

The chain carries TRBV28 and TRBJ2-1; D is ambiguous. The CDR3 length is 16 residues. Looked up from germline, CDR1 is MDHEN and CDR2 is SYDVKM. Trimming took off 2 bases at V and 0 bases at J, with 11 bases between the two ends. The CDR3 DNA reads as TGTGCCAGCAGTTTAGGGTTAGCAGGCTCCTACAATGAGCAGTTCTTC. Amino acid sequence: CASSLGLAGSYNEQFF.

The V gene is TRBV11-2, the J gene TRBJ2-7; D is perhaps TRBD1 (5 bases). The V and J ends lost 5 bases and 1 base respectively, with 9 bases between them. Germline lookup yields CDR1 SGHAT and CDR2 FQNNGV. The CDR3 covers 13 residues. The CDR3 loop reads CASSPRQSYEQYF. The CDR3 bases are TGTGCCAGCAGCCCTCGACAGTCCTACGAGCAGTACTTC.

This chain joins TRBV27 and TRBJ2-2; 13 bases are a match to TRBD2. Germline V gives CDR1 MNHEY, CDR2 SMNVEV (reference sequence). The CDR3 runs 17 residues. The ends lost 4 bases at V and 6 bases at J; junction bases unmatched: 8. The CDR3 loop reads CASSYFGTSGIAGELFF. CDR3 DNA sequence: TGTGCCAGCAGTTATTTCGGGACTAGCGGGATTGCCGGGGAGCTGTTTTTT.